This T cell receptor (beta chain) was documented in a study of cytomegalovirus exposure and HLA in healthy donors. Study observations and caveats: The records held CMV serostatus as the only immune exposure information. The study labeled more than 150 TCR beta chains cytomegalovirus-associated.

To note about this clone: What it binds is unknown.

Among the donors, all were healthy bone marrow donors. Primers for the PCR totalled 60 Vbeta and 13 Jbeta. Per the original data handling: Around 10 million shared chains were among 80 million or so unique TCR beta chains counted in a later analysis. Sequenced by immunoSEQ multiplex PCR; TCRdb stores in-frame clones only, minus some. V and J calls and clone size come straight from that table; D and trimming were deduced from the DNA. The sample carries around 150,000 clones, more than 65% recorded once. The germline V gene encodes CDR1 SGHTA and CDR2 FQGNSA. There are 14 residues in the CDR3. Trimming pared 2 bases from V and 8 bases from J, leaving 15 bases between.

The chain has TRBV7-2 and TRBJ1-2; D uncertain. The receptor comes from a man aged 50 to 59 in good health and CMV-seropositive. The specimen sequenced was PBMCs. The DNA for the CDR3 is TGTGCCAGCAGCTTAAGCCAGGCCTCGTGGGGCTACACCTTC. Its translation is CASSLSQASWGYTF.